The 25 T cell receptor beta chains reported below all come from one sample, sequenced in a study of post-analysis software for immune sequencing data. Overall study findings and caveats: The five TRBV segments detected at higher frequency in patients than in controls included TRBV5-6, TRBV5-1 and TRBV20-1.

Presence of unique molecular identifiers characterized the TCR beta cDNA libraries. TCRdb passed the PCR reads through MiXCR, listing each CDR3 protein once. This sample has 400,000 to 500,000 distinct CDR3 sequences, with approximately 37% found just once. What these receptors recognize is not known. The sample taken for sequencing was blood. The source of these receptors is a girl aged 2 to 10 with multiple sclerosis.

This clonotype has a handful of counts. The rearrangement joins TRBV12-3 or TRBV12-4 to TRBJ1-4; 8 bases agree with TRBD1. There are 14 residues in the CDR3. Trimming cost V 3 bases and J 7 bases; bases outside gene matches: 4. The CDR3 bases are TGTGCCAGCAGTTTGGGACAGGCAATTGAAAAACTGTTTTTT. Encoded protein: CASSLGQAIEKLFF.

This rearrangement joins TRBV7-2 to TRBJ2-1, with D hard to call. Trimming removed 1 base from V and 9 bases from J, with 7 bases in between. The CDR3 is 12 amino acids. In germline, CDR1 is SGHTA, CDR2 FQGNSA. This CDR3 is CASSLVPFEQFF. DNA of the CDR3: TGTGCCAGCAGCTTAGTGCCGTTTGAGCAGTTCTTC.

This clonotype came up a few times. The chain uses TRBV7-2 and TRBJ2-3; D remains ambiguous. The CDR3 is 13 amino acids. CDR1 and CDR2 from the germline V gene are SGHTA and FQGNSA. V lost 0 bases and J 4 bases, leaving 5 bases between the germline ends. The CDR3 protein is CASSLAMPDTQYF. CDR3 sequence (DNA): TGTGCCAGCAGCTTAGCTATGCCAGATACGCAGTATTTT.

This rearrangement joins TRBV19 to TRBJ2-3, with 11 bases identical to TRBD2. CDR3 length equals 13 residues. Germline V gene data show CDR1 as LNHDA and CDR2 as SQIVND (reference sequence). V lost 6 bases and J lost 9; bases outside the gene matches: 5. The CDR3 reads CASSQGLADTQYF. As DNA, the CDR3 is TGTGCCAGTAGCCAGGGACTAGCGGACACGCAGTATTTT.

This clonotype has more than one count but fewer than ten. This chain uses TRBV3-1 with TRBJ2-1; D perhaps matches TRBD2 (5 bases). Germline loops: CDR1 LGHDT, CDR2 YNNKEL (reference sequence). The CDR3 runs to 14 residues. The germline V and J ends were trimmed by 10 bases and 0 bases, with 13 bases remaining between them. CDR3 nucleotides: TGTGCCACCCAGCGGTCCTCCTCCTACAATGAGCAGTTCTTC. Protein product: CATQRSSSYNEQFF.

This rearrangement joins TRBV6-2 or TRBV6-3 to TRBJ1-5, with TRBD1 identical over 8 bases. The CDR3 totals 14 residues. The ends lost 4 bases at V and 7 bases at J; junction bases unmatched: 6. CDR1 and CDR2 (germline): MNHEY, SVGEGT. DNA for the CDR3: TGTGCCAGCAGTTGGTGGGACAGGCTCCAGCCCCAGCATTTT. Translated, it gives CASSWWDRLQPQHF.

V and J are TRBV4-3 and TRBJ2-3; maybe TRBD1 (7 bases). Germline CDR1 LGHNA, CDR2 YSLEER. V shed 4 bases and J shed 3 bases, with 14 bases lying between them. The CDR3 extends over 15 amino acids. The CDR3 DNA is TGCGCCAGCAGCCGTTTCAGGGGGGAGACAGATACGCAGTATTTT. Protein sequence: CASSRFRGETDTQYF.

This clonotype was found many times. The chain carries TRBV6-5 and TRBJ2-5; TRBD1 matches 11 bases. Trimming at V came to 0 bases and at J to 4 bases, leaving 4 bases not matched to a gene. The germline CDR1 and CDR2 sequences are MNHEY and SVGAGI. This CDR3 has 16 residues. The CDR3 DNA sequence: TGTGCCAGCAGTTACTCGGACAGGGGGCAGGGAGAGACCCAGTACTTC. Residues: CASSYSDRGQGETQYF.

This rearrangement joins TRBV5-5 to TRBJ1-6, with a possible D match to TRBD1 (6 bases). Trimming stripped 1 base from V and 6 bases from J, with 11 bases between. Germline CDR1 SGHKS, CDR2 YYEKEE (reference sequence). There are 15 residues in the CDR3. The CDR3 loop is CASSLTGISNSPLHF. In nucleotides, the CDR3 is TGTGCCAGCAGCTTGACAGGGATAAGTAATTCACCCCTCCACTTT.

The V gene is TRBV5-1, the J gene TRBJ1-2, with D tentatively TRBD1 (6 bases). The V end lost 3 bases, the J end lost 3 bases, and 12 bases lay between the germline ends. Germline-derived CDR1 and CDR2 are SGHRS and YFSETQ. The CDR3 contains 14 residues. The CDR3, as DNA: TGCGCCAGCAGCTGGGGGGCCGGGGACTATGGCTACACCTTC. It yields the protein CASSWGAGDYGYTF.

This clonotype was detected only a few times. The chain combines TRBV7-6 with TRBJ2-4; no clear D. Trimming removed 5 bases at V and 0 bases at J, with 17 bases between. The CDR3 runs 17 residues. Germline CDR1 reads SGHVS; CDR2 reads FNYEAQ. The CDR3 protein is CASSLGPPAIAKNIQYF. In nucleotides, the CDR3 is TGTGCCAGCAGCCTAGGTCCGCCAGCGATAGCCAAAAACATTCAGTACTTC.

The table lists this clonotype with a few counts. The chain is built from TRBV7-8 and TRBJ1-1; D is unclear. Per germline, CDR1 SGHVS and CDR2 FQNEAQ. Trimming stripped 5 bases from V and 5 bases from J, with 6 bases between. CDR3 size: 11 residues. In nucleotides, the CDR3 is TGTGCCAGCAGCGGGAGGACTGAAGCTTTCTTT. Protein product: CASSGRTEAFF.

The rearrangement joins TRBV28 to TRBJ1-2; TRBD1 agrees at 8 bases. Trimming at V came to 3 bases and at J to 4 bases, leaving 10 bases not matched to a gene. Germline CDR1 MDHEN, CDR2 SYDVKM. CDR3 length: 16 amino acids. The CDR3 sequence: CASSFPGGQDPYGYTF. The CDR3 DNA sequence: TGTGCCAGCAGTTTCCCTGGGGGACAGGATCCCTATGGCTACACCTTC.

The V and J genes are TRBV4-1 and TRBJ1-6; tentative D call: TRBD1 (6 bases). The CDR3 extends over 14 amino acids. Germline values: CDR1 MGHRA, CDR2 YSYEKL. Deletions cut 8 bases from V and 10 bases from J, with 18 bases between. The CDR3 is CASPIGTIKSPLHF. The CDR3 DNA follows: TGCGCCAGCCCTATCGGGACAATTAAGTCACCCCTCCACTTT.

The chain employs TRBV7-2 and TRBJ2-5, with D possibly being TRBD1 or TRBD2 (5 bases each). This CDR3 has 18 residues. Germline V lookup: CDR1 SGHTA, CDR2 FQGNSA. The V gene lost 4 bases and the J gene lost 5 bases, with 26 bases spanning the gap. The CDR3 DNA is TGTGCCAGCAGCTCAAGTTTTACCGGGACCAAAGGGATGGAGACCCAGTACTTC. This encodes CASSSSFTGTKGMETQYF. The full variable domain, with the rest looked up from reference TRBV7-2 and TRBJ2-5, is GAGVSQSPSNKVTEKGKDVELRCDPISGHTALYWYRQSLGQGLEFLIYFQGNSAPDKSGLPSDRFSAERTGGSVSTLTIQRTQQEDSAVYLCASSSSFTGTKGMETQYFGPGTRLLVL.

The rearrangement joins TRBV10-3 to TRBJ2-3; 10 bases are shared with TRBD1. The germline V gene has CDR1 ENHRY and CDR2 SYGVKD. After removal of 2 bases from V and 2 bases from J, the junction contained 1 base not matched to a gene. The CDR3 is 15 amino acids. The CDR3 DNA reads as TGTGCCATCAGTGAGGACAGGGGGCTCACAGATACGCAGTATTTT. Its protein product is CAISEDRGLTDTQYF.

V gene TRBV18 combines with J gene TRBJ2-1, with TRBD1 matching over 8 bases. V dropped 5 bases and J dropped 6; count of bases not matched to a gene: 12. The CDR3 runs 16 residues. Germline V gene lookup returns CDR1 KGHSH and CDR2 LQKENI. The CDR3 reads CASSFDRGSMSNEQFF. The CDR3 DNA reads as TGTGCCAGCTCATTCGACAGGGGAAGCATGAGCAATGAGCAGTTCTTC.

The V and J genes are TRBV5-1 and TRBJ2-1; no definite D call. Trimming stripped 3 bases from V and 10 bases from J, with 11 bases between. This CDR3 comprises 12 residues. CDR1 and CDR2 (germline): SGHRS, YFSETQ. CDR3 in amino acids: CASSSSTGEQFF. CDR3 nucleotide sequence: TGCGCCAGCAGCTCGAGTACGGGCGAGCAGTTCTTC.

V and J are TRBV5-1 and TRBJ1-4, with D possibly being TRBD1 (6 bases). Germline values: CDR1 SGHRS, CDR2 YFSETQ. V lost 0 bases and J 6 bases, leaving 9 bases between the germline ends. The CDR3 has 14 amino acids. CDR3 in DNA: TGCGCCAGCAGCTTGGTGGGGGCGGATGAAAAACTGTTTTTT. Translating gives CASSLVGADEKLFF.

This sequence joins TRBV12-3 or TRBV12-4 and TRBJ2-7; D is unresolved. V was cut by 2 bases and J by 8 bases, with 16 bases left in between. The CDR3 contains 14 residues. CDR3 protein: CASSLTRTDVKQYF. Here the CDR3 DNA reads TGTGCCAGCAGTTTAACCCGGACGGACGTAAAGCAGTACTTC.

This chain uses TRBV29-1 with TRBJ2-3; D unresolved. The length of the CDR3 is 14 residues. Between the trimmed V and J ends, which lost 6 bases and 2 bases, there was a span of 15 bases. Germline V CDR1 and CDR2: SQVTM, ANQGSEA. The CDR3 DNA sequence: TGCAGCGTCTTTCGAGGCAGTAACACAGATACGCAGTATTTT. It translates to CSVFRGSNTDTQYF.

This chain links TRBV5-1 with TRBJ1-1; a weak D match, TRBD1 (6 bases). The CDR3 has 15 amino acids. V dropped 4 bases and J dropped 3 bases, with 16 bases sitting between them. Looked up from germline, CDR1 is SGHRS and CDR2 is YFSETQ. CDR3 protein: CASSMGGRGYTEAFF. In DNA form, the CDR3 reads TGCGCCAGCAGCATGGGGGGGCGCGGGTACACTGAAGCTTTCTTT.

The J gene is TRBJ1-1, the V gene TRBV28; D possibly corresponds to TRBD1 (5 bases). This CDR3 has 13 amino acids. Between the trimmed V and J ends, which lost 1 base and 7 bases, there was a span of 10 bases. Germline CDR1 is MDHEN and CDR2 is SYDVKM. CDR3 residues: CASSLSREGEAFF. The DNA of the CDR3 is TGTGCCAGCAGTTTATCCAGGGAAGGTGAAGCTTTCTTT.

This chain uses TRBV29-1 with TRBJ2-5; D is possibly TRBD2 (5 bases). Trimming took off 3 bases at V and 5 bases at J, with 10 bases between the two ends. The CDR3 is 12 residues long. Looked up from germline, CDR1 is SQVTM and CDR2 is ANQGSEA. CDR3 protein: CSVEREGETQYF. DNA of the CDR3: TGCAGCGTTGAGAGGGAAGGGGAGACCCAGTACTTC.

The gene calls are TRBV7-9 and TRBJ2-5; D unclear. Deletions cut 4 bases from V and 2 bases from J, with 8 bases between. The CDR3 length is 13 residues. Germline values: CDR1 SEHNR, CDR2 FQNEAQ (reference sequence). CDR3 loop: CASSSPQQETQYF. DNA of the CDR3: TGTGCCAGCAGCTCACCTCAACAAGAGACCCAGTACTTC.